One and the same sample provided the 31 T cell receptor beta chains below, sequenced in a study of cytomegalovirus exposure and HLA in healthy donors. PCR primers comprised 60 Vbeta and 13 Jbeta primers. Libraries were prepared by immunoSEQ multiplex PCR; TCRdb keeps only in-frame clonotypes and omits some of them. The repertoire includes approximately 210,000 clones, about three quarters of them detected once, and around 2.2% sits in the top ten. The sequenced material came from PBMCs. The receptor source for this set is a woman aged 25 to 39 in good health and CMV-seropositive.

This rearrangement joins TRBV4-1 to TRBJ1-5, with D hard to call. The V gene lost 0 bases and the J gene lost 10 bases, with 10 bases spanning the gap. CDR3 length: 13 residues. The germline CDR1 and CDR2 sequences are MGHRA and YSYEKL. CDR3 residues: CASSQEIVCPQHF. The DNA of the CDR3 is TGCGCCAGCAGCCAAGAAATCGTCTGTCCCCAGCATTTT.

The chain recombines TRBV27 with TRBJ2-2; tentatively, D is TRBD1 (5 bases). Per germline, CDR1 MNHEY and CDR2 SMNVEV (reference sequence). Trimming left V 7 bases short and J 6 bases short, with 12 bases between. The CDR3 is 13 amino acids. The CDR3 spells CASTSRVAGELFF. The CDR3 nucleotides read TGTGCCAGCACCTCCAGGGTAGCCGGGGAGCTGTTTTTT.

This clone was seen a single time. The chain has TRBV30 and TRBJ1-1, with 8 bases identical to TRBD1. V shed 3 bases and J 1 base; nucleotides not matched to a gene: 4. CDR3 size: 14 residues. Germline lookup yields CDR1 GTSNPN and CDR2 SVGIG (reference sequence). CDR3 amino acids: CAWSLGQGNTEAFF. As DNA, the CDR3 is TGTGCCTGGAGCCTCGGACAGGGGAACACTGAAGCTTTCTTT.

This chain joins TRBV5-1 and TRBJ2-5; 13 nucleotides align to TRBD2. The V segment lost 4 bases and the J segment 5 bases; nucleotides outside the gene matches: 14. From germline, CDR1 is SGHRS and CDR2 YFSETQ. The CDR3 contains 18 residues. The CDR3 loop reads CASSGGTSGTHLRETQYF. CDR3 DNA: TGCGCCAGCAGCGGAGGGACTAGCGGGACTCACCTGAGGGAGACCCAGTACTTC.

The chain combines TRBV11-1 with TRBJ2-1; no definite D call. Between the trimmed V and J ends, which lost 3 bases and 0 bases, there was a span of 9 bases. The V gene's germline CDR1 is SGHAT and CDR2 FQDESV (reference sequence). CDR3 length: 15 residues. CDR3: CASSFSQSSYNEQFF. The CDR3 coding sequence is TGTGCCAGCAGCTTTAGTCAAAGCTCCTACAATGAGCAGTTCTTC.

This clone was counted between two and nine times. The chain couples TRBV6-6 to TRBJ2-1; TRBD2 is a possible D gene (5 bases). Germline V CDR1 and CDR2: MNHNY, SVGAGI (reference sequence). Trimming pared 6 bases from V and 0 bases from J, leaving 15 bases between. CDR3 size: 16 residues. CDR3 amino acids: CASSTLKGSSYNEQFF. DNA for the CDR3: TGTGCCAGCAGCACCCTTAAAGGGAGCTCCTACAATGAGCAGTTCTTC.

This chain links TRBV10-3 with TRBJ2-5; 9 nucleotides line up with TRBD1. This CDR3 is built from 15 residues. Germline loops: CDR1 ENHRY, CDR2 SYGVKD. Trimming removed 3 bases from V and 4 bases from J; junction bases left unmatched: 6. The CDR3 DNA sequence: TGTGCCATCAGTGATTTGGGACAGGGAGTAGAGACCCAGTACTTC. Translating it yields CAISDLGQGVETQYF.

The rearrangement links TRBV7-9 to TRBJ1-4, with D tentatively TRBD1 (6 bases). Deletions cut 5 bases from V and 1 base from J, with 23 bases between. CDR3 length: 19 residues. CDR1 SEHNR and CDR2 FQNEAQ come from the germline V gene (reference sequence). The CDR3: CASSPILGQSGRTNEKLFF. DNA for the CDR3: TGTGCCAGCAGCCCTATACTAGGACAGTCGGGTAGAACTAATGAAAAACTGTTTTTT.

The chain has TRBV5-4 and TRBJ2-5; D unclear. This CDR3 spans 15 amino acids. Germline lookup yields CDR1 SGHNT and CDR2 YYREEE (reference sequence). The ends were cut back, 0 bases at V and 2 bases at J, with 11 bases in the middle. CDR3 bases: TGTGCCAGCAGCTTGGAAGCCTCTGTACAAGAGACCCAGTACTTC. It translates to CASSLEASVQETQYF.

The gene calls are TRBV10-3 and TRBJ1-1, with TRBD1 as a possible D gene (6 bases). This CDR3 comprises 14 residues. V was cut by 10 bases and J by 1 base, with 16 bases left in between. CDR1 and CDR2 (germline): ENHRY, SYGVKD. CDR3 loop: CATRENRENTEAFF. DNA for the CDR3: TGTGCCACCAGGGAGAACAGGGAGAACACTGAAGCTTTCTTT.

J is TRBJ2-1 and V is TRBV7-2, with 8 bases that match TRBD2. The V gene's germline CDR1 is SGHTA and CDR2 FQGNSA. The CDR3 spans 19 residues. V lost 1 base and J lost 0; bases outside the gene matches: 11. CDR3 sequence reads: CASSLGAASGWASYNEQFF. CDR3 DNA: TGTGCCAGCAGCTTAGGGGCGGCTAGCGGGTGGGCCTCCTACAATGAGCAGTTCTTC.

The V and J genes are TRBV29-1 and TRBJ1-1, with no clear D. Germline V lookup: CDR1 SQVTM, CDR2 ANQGSEA. Between the trimmed V and J ends, which lost 7 bases and 2 bases, there was a span of 5 bases. The CDR3 contains 10 residues. The chain's CDR3 is CSARNTEAFF. The CDR3, as DNA: TGCAGCGCCCGTAACACTGAAGCTTTCTTT.

This clone was found once. The gene calls are TRBV4-2 and TRBJ1-1; TRBD1 matches 7 bases. V was clipped by 0 bases and J by 1 base; unmatched bases: 2. There are 15 residues in the CDR3. Germline CDR1 and CDR2: LGHNA and YNFKEQ. This CDR3 is CASSQDRGRNTEAFF. Written as DNA, the CDR3 is TGTGCCAGCAGCCAAGACAGGGGGAGGAACACTGAAGCTTTCTTT.

This chain links TRBV7-9 with TRBJ1-2, with unresolved D. Trimming left V 3 bases short and J 8 bases short, with 16 bases between. This CDR3 is built from 14 residues. Germline loops: CDR1 SEHNR, CDR2 FQNEAQ (reference sequence). CDR3 DNA: TGTGCCAGCAGCTTGGATGTGGACTTGGGGGGCTACACCTTC. Its translation: CASSLDVDLGGYTF.

Turning to this clone: A read error may account for a junction end that differs from germline. The chain links TRBV7-9 to TRBJ1-2, with D tentatively TRBD1 (5 bases). The V gene's germline CDR1 is SEHNR and CDR2 FQNEAQ (reference sequence). This CDR3 region has 12 residues. The CDR3, as DNA: TGTTCCAGCAGCGCCGACAGCTATGGCTACACCTTC. It encodes CSSSADSYGYTF.

The gene calls are TRBV11-3 and TRBJ2-2, with D maybe TRBD2 (6 bases). Deletions cut 3 bases from V and 2 bases from J, with 10 bases between. The CDR3 runs 15 residues. Germline assignment: CDR1 SGHNT and CDR2 YENEEA. CDR3 loop: CASSFGGLNTGELFF. The CDR3 nucleotides are TGTGCCAGCAGCTTCGGAGGGCTAAACACCGGGGAGCTGTTTTTT.

This chain uses TRBV6-1 with TRBJ1-5, with 7 nucleotides matching TRBD1. The J segment lost 0 bases and the V segment lost 4 bases, leaving 15 bases of the junction unmatched. Germline V CDR1 and CDR2: MNHNS, SASEGT. The CDR3 totals 19 residues. The DNA of the CDR3 is TGTGCCAGCAGTGCGTCGGTGGGACAGAGCCTTTATAGCAATCAGCCCCAGCATTTT. Its protein is CASSASVGQSLYSNQPQHF.

This chain links TRBV6-1 with TRBJ2-3; tentative D call: TRBD2 (5 bases). The CDR3 extends over 14 amino acids. Germline V gives CDR1 MNHNS, CDR2 SASEGT. Trimming removed 6 bases from V and 4 bases from J, with 14 bases in between. CDR3 residues: CASRRILGADTQYF. CDR3 in DNA: TGTGCCAGCAGACGAATACTAGGCGCAGATACGCAGTATTTT.

The J gene is TRBJ2-5, the V gene TRBV11-3; 7 positions agree with TRBD1. The V and J ends lost 4 bases and 5 bases, in that order; junction bases with no gene match: 10. The CDR3 contains 15 residues. The germline CDR1 and CDR2 sequences are SGHNT and YENEEA. CDR3 amino acids: CASSSGNRGSETQYF. The DNA of the CDR3 is TGTGCCAGCAGCTCCGGTAACAGGGGATCGGAGACCCAGTACTTC. The full variable domain, its missing parts supplied by reference TRBV11-3 and TRBJ2-5, is EAGVVQSPRYKIIEKKQPVAFWCNPISGHNTLYWYLQNLGQGPELLIRYENEEAVDDSQLPKDRFSAERLKGVDSTLKIQPAELGDSAVYLCASSSGNRGSETQYFGPGTRLLVL.

The chain carries TRBV5-1 and TRBJ2-2, with TRBD2 matching over 7 bases. This CDR3 region has 16 residues. Trimming cost V 2 bases and J 5 bases; bases outside gene matches: 9. The germline V gene encodes CDR1 SGHRS and CDR2 YFSETQ. The CDR3 loop reads CASSFSAGTGTGELFF. In DNA form, the CDR3 reads TGCGCCAGCAGCTTTTCAGCGGGGACGGGTACCGGGGAGCTGTTTTTT.

The CDR3 DNA follows: TGTGCCAGCAGTGCCGCGGGACAGAACTATGGCTACACCTTC. Its protein product is CASSAAGQNYGYTF. The V call is TRBV25-1, the J call TRBJ1-2; 7 bases align to TRBD1. In germline, CDR1 is MGHDK, CDR2 SYGVNS. The junction had 4 bases not matched to a gene; V was cut back by 4 bases and J by 2 bases. The CDR3 loop spans 14 amino acids.

In DNA form, the CDR3 reads TGTGCCAGCAGCTTAAGGCAGGTTGCCCTCTACGAGCAGTACTTC. Its protein product is CASSLRQVALYEQYF. The J gene is TRBJ2-7, the V gene TRBV7-2, with unresolved D. This CDR3 is built from 15 residues. CDR1 is SGHTA and CDR2 is FQGNSA in the germline V gene. The ends were cut back, 2 bases at V and 3 bases at J, with 14 bases in the middle.

This clone is a singleton in its sample. The V gene is TRBV29-1, the J gene TRBJ2-7; possible D gene TRBD2, 6 bases. Trimming cost V 7 bases and J 8 bases, with 21 bases left between them. The CDR3 runs 13 residues. Germline V gene lookup returns CDR1 SQVTM and CDR2 ANQGSEA. CDR3 protein: CSAEATRGRQQYF. CDR3 bases: TGCAGCGCTGAGGCCACCCGGGGGAGGCAGCAGTACTTC.

V usage is TRBV5-1 and J usage is TRBJ2-3; D call uncertain. Trimming took 0 bases from V and 3 from J, leaving 8 bases between them. Per the germline V gene, CDR1 is SGHRS and CDR2 is YFSETQ. The CDR3 contains 14 residues. CDR3 DNA: TGCGCCAGCAGCTTGGTAGCTATGACAGATACGCAGTATTTT. Translated: CASSLVAMTDTQYF.

The chain combines TRBV15 with TRBJ2-7; 13 positions agree with TRBD2. CDR3 length: 16 amino acids. Germline-derived CDR1 and CDR2 are LNHNV and YYDKDF (reference sequence). Trimming removed 1 base from V and 5 bases from J; junction bases left unmatched: 5. The CDR3 DNA is TGTGCCACCAGCAGAGCAGGACTAGCGGGAGATCACGAGCAGTACTTC. Translating gives CATSRAGLAGDHEQYF.

A few counts support this clone. This chain joins TRBV6-1 and TRBJ1-4; a possible D gene is TRBD1 (5 bases). V was trimmed by 8 bases and J by 7 bases, leaving 14 bases between them. Germline V lookup: CDR1 MNHNS, CDR2 SASEGT. The CDR3 runs to 13 residues. The CDR3 spells CASSRALPEKLFF. CDR3 sequence (DNA): TGTGCCAGCTCCAGGGCCCTCCCTGAAAAACTGTTTTTT.

The chain couples TRBV7-9 to TRBJ1-4; D is perhaps TRBD1 (5 bases). The CDR3 is 15 amino acids. CDR1 SEHNR and CDR2 FQNEAQ come from the germline V gene (reference sequence). V lost 1 base and J 0 bases, leaving 6 bases between the germline ends. CDR3 DNA: TGTGCCAGCAGCTTAGGGACAACAACTAATGAAAAACTGTTTTTT. Amino acids: CASSLGTTTNEKLFF.

The rearrangement joins TRBV7-2 to TRBJ2-3, with D possibly matching TRBD2 (6 bases). The CDR3 sequence is 15 residues long. Germline CDR1 and CDR2: SGHTA and FQGNSA. Trimming shortened V by 5 bases and J by 1 base, and 13 bases separated the two germline ends. DNA for the CDR3: TGTGCCAGCAGCCCCACTAGCTTTCGCACAGATACGCAGTATTTT. It specifies CASSPTSFRTDTQYF.

The chain is built from TRBV30 and TRBJ2-2; D unresolved. Germline CDR1 GTSNPN, CDR2 SVGIG (reference sequence). There are 12 residues in the CDR3. The germline V and J ends were trimmed by 4 bases and 7 bases, with 10 bases remaining between them. In DNA, the CDR3 is TGTGCCTGGACAGTTCCTTTCGGGGAGCTGTTTTTT. Its translation: CAWTVPFGELFF.

This clone was seen just once. The V call is TRBV30, the J call TRBJ1-1, with 7 bases aligning to TRBD1. This CDR3 is built from 13 residues. Germline CDR1 GTSNPN, CDR2 SVGIG (reference sequence). V was clipped by 3 bases and J by 12 bases; unmatched bases: 13. CDR3 in DNA: TGTGCCTGGAGCCCCAGGCAGGGGGAGGCGACTTTCTTT. Its translation is CAWSPRQGEATFF.

The chain combines TRBV28 with TRBJ1-5; D is perhaps TRBD1 (5 bases). The CDR3 spans 15 residues. The germline V and J ends were trimmed by 6 bases and 7 bases, with 19 bases remaining between them. The germline CDR1 and CDR2 sequences are MDHEN and SYDVKM. The CDR3 region has the DNA TGTGCCAGCAGCGCCCTCAGGGTCGTGGGGCAGCCCCAGCATTTT. Translation gives CASSALRVVGQPQHF.